The entry that follows covers one T cell receptor beta chain sequence. Its antigen is as yet unknown. The data belong to a study of T cell responses to AZD1222 COVID-19 vaccine. Study-level information: Analysis merged second doses at about 4 or about 12 weeks. Overall study findings and caveats: Vaccine-related CD4 TCRs covered spike, predominating at 160-218 and 743-854. Donor demographics were predominantly white British with a female majority; clonal diversity may be underestimated.

Sequenced by immunoSEQ multiplex PCR; TCRdb stores in-frame clones only, minus some. The sample lists some 160,000 clones, 75% to 95% seen once, with approximately 4.8% in the top ten. J gave up 3 bases and V 6 bases, and 2 bases lay outside the gene matches. The length of the CDR3 is 14 residues. In germline, CDR1 is LNHNV, CDR2 YYDKDF (reference sequence). This specimen was peripheral blood, taken on day 0 of AZD1222 vaccination. This sequence originates from an adult in good health. The rearrangement uses TRBV15 and TRBJ2-3, with TRBD2 matching 11 bases. CDR3 sequence: CATRRLAGTDTQYF. The CDR3 DNA follows: TGTGCCACCAGGCGACTAGCGGGAACAGATACGCAGTATTTT.